The 26 T cell receptor beta chains given below trace back to one sample, sequenced in a study of identifying expanded T cells in peripheral blood (dated by TCRdb to about 2019). The library was built by means of the immunoSEQ multiplex PCR assay. Sourced from immuneACCESS, this table was stored by TCRdb with only in-frame sequences that have V and J called. A share of the clones is absent; for the studies checked, an unresolved V gene accounts for under half, and the remainder has no known explanation. For this sample the table gives around 57,000 clones, of which about 87% were detected only once. The top ten clonotypes cover under 5% of the sample. The sample was blood. The receptors were sampled from a person between 18 and 70 years old in good health.

The genes are TRBV6-4 and TRBJ2-6; 9 bases agree with TRBD1. Germline-derived CDR1 and CDR2 are MRHNA and SNTAGT. The CDR3 loop spans 17 amino acids. V lost 0 bases, J lost 0 bases, and 0 bases stayed unmatched. This chain's CDR3 is CASSDSTGGSGANVLTF. The CDR3 bases are TGTGCCAGCAGTGACTCGACAGGGGGCTCTGGGGCCAACGTCCTGACTTTC.

CDR3: CASSLARDQPQHF. CDR3 coding DNA: TGTGCCAGCAGCTTAGCGAGGGATCAGCCCCAGCATTTT. This chain joins TRBV11-1 and TRBJ1-5; D unresolved. The germline V gene encodes CDR1 SGHAT and CDR2 FQDESV (reference sequence). The V end lost 0 bases, the J end lost 5 bases, and 5 bases lay between the germline ends. This CDR3 comprises 13 residues. The full variable domain, in which reference TRBV11-1 and TRBJ1-5 provide the parts outside the CDR3, is EAEVAQSPRYKITEKSQAVAFWCDPISGHATLYWYRQILGQGPELLVQFQDESVVDDSQLPKDRFSAERLKGVDSTLKIQPAELGDSAMYLCASSLARDQPQHFGDGTRLSIL.

V is TRBV28 and J is TRBJ1-1, with TRBD1 matching 9 bases. The J segment lost 0 bases and the V segment lost 6 bases, leaving 2 bases of the junction unmatched. The CDR3 is 14 amino acids. CDR1 MDHEN and CDR2 SYDVKM come from the germline V gene. CDR3 protein: CASSGTGMNTEAFF. CDR3 in DNA: TGTGCCAGCAGCGGGACAGGGATGAACACTGAAGCTTTCTTT.

This chain joins TRBV30 and TRBJ1-4, with D tentatively TRBD1 (5 bases). Looked up from germline, CDR1 is GTSNPN and CDR2 is SVGIG (reference sequence). The CDR3 covers 15 residues. V lost 5 bases and J 0 bases, leaving 13 bases between the germline ends. The CDR3 here is CAWEGPSPTNEKLFF. CDR3 nucleotides: TGTGCCTGGGAGGGACCCAGCCCAACTAATGAAAAACTGTTTTTT.

The table lists this clone with a count of one. The DNA of the CDR3 is TGTGCCAGCAGCGTAGCTGGGCTAGGAGGAAACGAGCAGTACTTC. It yields the protein CASSVAGLGGNEQYF. The chain uses TRBV9 and TRBJ2-7, with a weak D call TRBD2 (5 bases). CDR3 length: 15 residues. The germline V and J ends were trimmed by 0 bases and 5 bases, with 15 bases remaining between them. CDR1 is SGDLS, CDR2 YYNGEE, per germline.

Here the CDR3 reads CASSSKRQTLGNTIYF. The CDR3 DNA reads TGTGCCAGCAGCTCGAAAAGACAGACCCTCGGAAACACCATATATTTT. This rearrangement joins TRBV5-4 to TRBJ1-3; a weak D match, TRBD1 (5 bases). The germline gives CDR1 SGHNT, CDR2 YYREEE (reference sequence). CDR3 length: 16 amino acids. V was clipped by 3 bases and J by 4 bases, with 17 bases between them.

The rearrangement links TRBV2 to TRBJ1-2, with no clear D. This CDR3 has 14 residues. Germline V gives CDR1 SNHLY, CDR2 FYNNEI. The V end lost 3 bases, the J end lost 0 bases, and 8 bases lay between the germline ends. The CDR3 DNA reads as TGTGCCAGCAGTGACGGGGATCCTAACTATGGCTACACCTTC. Translated, it gives CASSDGDPNYGYTF.

The chain uses TRBV4-1 and TRBJ1-5; D might be TRBD1 (6 bases). Trimming shortened V by 1 base and J by 0 bases, and 10 bases separated the two germline ends. Per germline, CDR1 MGHRA and CDR2 YSYEKL. The CDR3 is 16 amino acids. The CDR3 reads CASSQAFRGSNQPQHF. In nucleotides, the CDR3 is TGCGCCAGCAGCCAAGCTTTCAGGGGTAGCAATCAGCCCCAGCATTTT.

The chain joins TRBV30 to TRBJ1-2, with 7 positions matching TRBD1. The CDR3 spans 14 residues. Germline trimming cut 1 base from V and 7 bases from J; bases unmatched to any gene: 9. Germline V gene data show CDR1 as GTSNPN and CDR2 as SVGIG (reference sequence). The CDR3 region is CAWSAVRTGGGYTF. CDR3 sequence (DNA): TGTGCCTGGAGTGCCGTAAGGACAGGCGGTGGCTACACCTTC. Supplemented by reference TRBV30 and TRBJ1-2, the full variable domain reads SQTIHQWPATLVQPVGSPLSLECTVEGTSNPNLYWYRQAAGRGLQLLFYSVGIGQISSEVPQNLSASRPQDRQFILSSKKLLLSDSGFYLCAWSAVRTGGGYTFGSGTRLTVV.

This rearrangement joins TRBV6-1 to TRBJ1-4, with D uncertain. This CDR3 contains 16 residues. V was shortened by 3 bases and J by 5 bases, with 16 bases between the two germline ends. Germline CDR1 MNHNS, CDR2 SASEGT. The CDR3 nucleotides are TGTGCCAGCAGTGATTTCAGAAGTATAGGGAATGAAAAACTGTTTTTT. Translating it yields CASSDFRSIGNEKLFF.

The chain recombines TRBV4-2 with TRBJ1-5; D is ambiguous. V was shortened by 0 bases and J by 3 bases, with 9 bases between the two germline ends. The CDR3 loop spans 15 amino acids. Germline-derived CDR1 and CDR2 are LGHNA and YNFKEQ. The CDR3 nucleotides are TGTGCCAGCAGCCAAGAAACGGTCTACAATCAGCCCCAGCATTTT. Translated, it gives CASSQETVYNQPQHF.

The chain joins TRBV4-1 to TRBJ1-1; 9 nucleotides align to TRBD1. Germline trimming cut 2 bases from V and 0 bases from J; bases unmatched to any gene: 4. Germline lookup yields CDR1 MGHRA and CDR2 YSYEKL. This CDR3 is built from 16 residues. As DNA, the CDR3 is TGCGCCAGCAGCCAAAGGGACAGGGACATGAACACTGAAGCTTTCTTT. Its translation is CASSQRDRDMNTEAFF.

The chain links TRBV28 to TRBJ1-4; D gene ambiguous. The V gene's germline CDR1 is MDHEN and CDR2 SYDVKM. The CDR3 is 15 amino acids. V was trimmed by 6 bases and J by 3 bases, leaving 14 bases between them. This CDR3 is CASRGGGLANEKLFF. The CDR3 DNA sequence: TGTGCCAGCAGAGGAGGTGGTCTGGCTAATGAAAAACTGTTTTTT.

This clone was counted between two and nine times. The chain has TRBV1 and TRBJ2-5; TRBD2, the D gene given by the table, was not confirmed from the DNA. TRBV1 is tagged as a pseudogene. CDR3 length: 17 amino acids. CDR3 nucleotide sequence: TGCACCAGCAGCCAAGGGGCTAGCGGGGGATACCAAGAGACCCAGTACTTC. It is translated as CTSSQGASGGYQETQYF.

The chain employs TRBV7-3 and TRBJ1-3; D possibly corresponds to TRBD1 (6 bases). Germline V lookup: CDR1 SGHTA, CDR2 FQGTGA. This CDR3 has 14 amino acids. V dropped 2 bases and J dropped 2 bases, with 7 bases sitting between them. Here the CDR3 reads CASSLQGTGNTIYF. The DNA for the CDR3 is TGTGCCAGCAGCTTACAGGGGACTGGAAACACCATATATTTT.

There are a few counts of this clone. The chain uses TRBV14 and TRBJ1-6; D remains ambiguous. Trimming took 4 bases from V and 6 from J, leaving 10 bases between them. The CDR3 length is 14 residues. The germline CDR1 and CDR2 sequences are SGHDN and FVKESK. The CDR3 sequence is CASSPSYSNSPLHF. The CDR3 bases are TGTGCCAGCAGCCCGTCTTACAGTAATTCACCCCTCCACTTT.

The chain uses TRBV28 and TRBJ1-1; no definite D call. With 2 bases removed from V and 2 bases from J, the gap between germline ends came to 9 bases. The CDR3 loop spans 14 amino acids. Germline CDR1 reads MDHEN; CDR2 reads SYDVKM. The CDR3 DNA reads TGTGCCAGCAGTTTAGGATCGGCTAACACTGAAGCTTTCTTT. This gives the protein CASSLGSANTEAFF. The full variable domain, rest sourced from reference TRBV28 and TRBJ1-1, is DVKVTQSSRYLVKRTGEKVFLECVQDMDHENMFWYRQDPGLGLRLIYFSYDVKMKEKGDIPEGYSVSREKKERFSLILESASTNQTSMYLCASSLGSANTEAFFGQGTRLTVV.

V gene TRBV25-1 combines with J gene TRBJ2-3; either TRBD1 or TRBD2 may fit D (5 bases each). Germline loops: CDR1 MGHDK, CDR2 SYGVNS. CDR3 length: 14 residues. V shed 6 bases and J shed 1 base, with 11 bases lying between them. The chain's CDR3 is CASRPGRGTDTQYF. CDR3 bases: TGTGCCAGCAGACCGGGACGAGGCACAGATACGCAGTATTTT.

V and J are TRBV7-9 and TRBJ2-5; TRBD2 aligns across 8 bases. This CDR3 spans 13 amino acids. Germline V gene sequence: CDR1 SEHNR, CDR2 FQNEAQ (reference sequence). The trim removed 8 bases at V and 1 base at J, leaving 3 bases unmatched. CDR3 residues: CASGAGVQETQYF. The CDR3 DNA follows: TGTGCCAGCGGAGCGGGGGTCCAAGAGACCCAGTACTTC.

This rearrangement joins TRBV6-1 to TRBJ2-7; the D gene is possibly TRBD2 (5 bases). Germline CDR1 and CDR2: MNHNS and SASEGT. This CDR3 is built from 14 residues. The germline V and J ends were trimmed by 6 bases and 0 bases, with 12 bases remaining between them. This chain's CDR3 is CASSPGESSYEQYF. CDR3 DNA sequence: TGTGCCAGCAGCCCCGGGGAGTCCTCCTACGAGCAGTACTTC.

The chain joins TRBV4-1 to TRBJ1-2; 9 nucleotides match TRBD1. From germline, CDR1 is MGHRA and CDR2 YSYEKL. V dropped 4 bases and J dropped 2; count of bases not matched to a gene: 5. The CDR3 sequence is 15 residues long. This CDR3 is CASSLGQGSNYGYTF. The CDR3 coding sequence is TGCGCCAGCAGCCTAGGACAGGGGAGCAACTATGGCTACACCTTC.

The chain has TRBV7-7 and TRBJ2-5; a weak D match, TRBD2 (5 bases). Germline assignment: CDR1 SSHAT and CDR2 FNYEAQ (reference sequence). The V end lost 1 base, the J end lost 5 bases, and 8 bases lay between the germline ends. This CDR3 comprises 13 residues. Here the CDR3 reads CASSLGQRETQYF. The DNA of the CDR3 is TGTGCCAGCAGCTTAGGTCAGCGGGAGACCCAGTACTTC.

Turning to this clone: At the DNA level, this CDR3 is encoded by other sequences in the same sample as well. CDR3 coding DNA: TGTGCCAGCAGTGAAACAGGGTCCGGGGCCAACGTCCTGACTTTC. Its translation: CASSETGSGANVLTF. This chain uses TRBV6-1 with TRBJ2-6, with D possibly matching TRBD1 (6 bases). The germline CDR1 and CDR2 sequences are MNHNS and SASEGT. The CDR3 covers 15 residues. Trimming removed 2 bases at V and 4 bases at J, with 9 bases between.

The rearrangement joins TRBV7-3 to TRBJ2-2, with 13 bases identical to TRBD2. Trimming took 1 base from V and 1 from J; bases not matched to a gene: 3. Germline V gene sequence: CDR1 SGHTA, CDR2 FQGTGA. The CDR3 covers 18 residues. CDR3 coding DNA: TGTGCCAGCAGCTTAAGGACTAGCGGGGGCCTGAACACCGGGGAGCTGTTTTTT. The encoded protein is CASSLRTSGGLNTGELFF.

V gene TRBV28 combines with J gene TRBJ2-7; weak D call: TRBD2 (5 bases). V shed 11 bases and J shed 3 bases, with 11 bases lying between them. CDR3 size: 11 residues. Per the germline V gene, CDR1 is MDHEN and CDR2 is SYDVKM. CDR3 coding DNA: TGTGCCCACGGGGTATTCTACGAGCAGTACTTC. Its translation: CAHGVFYEQYF.

V gene TRBV7-2 combines with J gene TRBJ1-1; no clear D. The CDR3 has 14 amino acids. The germline V gene has CDR1 SGHTA and CDR2 FQGNSA. Deletions cut 4 bases from V and 4 bases from J, with 13 bases between. The CDR3 reads CASSSPGSATEAFF. In nucleotides, the CDR3 is TGTGCCAGCAGCTCTCCGGGTTCTGCCACTGAAGCTTTCTTT. The full variable domain, completed using reference TRBV7-2 and TRBJ1-1, is GAGVSQSPSNKVTEKGKDVELRCDPISGHTALYWYRQSLGQGLEFLIYFQGNSAPDKSGLPSDRFSAERTGGSVSTLTIQRTQQEDSAVYLCASSSPGSATEAFFGQGTRLTVV.